The clone carrying this TCR beta chain was found many times. Patients aged 18 to 65 with hyperthyroidism were newly diagnosed, with duration under 2 months. Clinical symptoms, serum thyroxine and TRAb, thyroid ultrasound and orbital computed tomography together formed the diagnostic basis. The CDR3 extends over 18 amino acids. Germline trimming cut 6 bases from V and 0 bases from J; bases unmatched to any gene: 12. The germline V gene encodes CDR1 MNHEY and CDR2 SMNVEV (reference sequence). This sample stems from a study of T cells in Graves' hyperthyroidism and ophthalmopathy. Study in general: Sampling of peripheral blood happened at initial diagnosis, prior to any treatment.

Amplified TCR beta CDR3 regions came from RNA transcripts. An initial round of RT-PCR targeting the TCR CDR3 relied on the HTBI primer set. TCRdb fed the multiplex PCR reads into MiXCR, producing one record per CDR3 protein. This sample has some 440,000 distinct CDR3 sequences, with around a sixth found just once. This chain connects TRBV27 to TRBJ1-5; 9 bases agree with TRBD1. This TCR derives from a woman in her late teens or twenties with Graves' hyperthyroidism. The sample comprised blood. The CDR3 spells CASRARTGVFNSNQPQHF. DNA of the CDR3: TGTGCCAGCAGGGCGAGGACAGGGGTCTTTAATAGCAATCAGCCCCAGCATTTT.